These 4 T cell receptor beta chains share one sample of origin, sequenced in a study of regulatory T cells in long-lasting Graves disease. Arm-PCR of CDR3 regions with iRepertoire HTBI primers generated TCR beta libraries. TCRdb analysed the multiplex PCR reads with MiXCR anew, one entry per CDR3 protein. The sample records about 540,000 distinct CDR3 sequences, less than 15% being singletons. Time point here: newly diagnosed GD, antithyroid drugs for less than 3 months. Isolated PBMC RNA provided the starting material for the TCR library. This same sample was also taken into another study, of T cells in Graves' hyperthyroidism and ophthalmopathy.

Sequences were derived from peripheral blood mononuclear cells (PBMCs), sampled at new diagnosis, from a patient treated with antithyroid drugs. The receptors were sampled from a man in his thirties or forties with Graves disease.

This clonotype was seen ten or more times. This chain joins TRBV12-3 or TRBV12-4 and TRBJ2-7; D is ambiguous. V was pared by 3 bases and J by 6 bases, with 12 bases between. The CDR3 has 13 residues. In DNA, the CDR3 is TGTGCCAGCAGTTTCATGGGAATATCCGAGCAGTACTTC. It specifies CASSFMGISEQYF.

This clonotype was recorded many times. This chain uses TRBV14 with TRBJ2-7; D is ambiguous. The ends were cut back, 1 base at V and 5 bases at J, with 6 bases in the middle. The CDR3 has 12 residues. Germline CDR1 is SGHDN and CDR2 is FVKESK. CDR3 in amino acids: CASSQAGHEQYF. In DNA, the CDR3 is TGTGCCAGCAGCCAAGCTGGGCACGAGCAGTACTTC.

This clonotype showed up many times. The CDR3 DNA follows: TGTGCCAGCAGCCACGGCAAACAAGAGACCCAGTACTTC. It is translated as CASSHGKQETQYF. The chain has TRBV28 and TRBJ2-5; D not certain. Trimming stripped 6 bases from V and 2 bases from J, with 10 bases between. The CDR3 is 13 amino acids. Per the germline V gene, CDR1 is MDHEN and CDR2 is SYDVKM.

This clonotype has ten or more counts. The rearrangement links TRBV10-1 to TRBJ2-1; D gene ambiguous. Germline V gene data show CDR1 as WNHNN and CDR2 as SYGVQD (reference sequence). The V end was cut by 2 bases, the J end by 7 bases, with 12 bases between. The CDR3 is 14 amino acids. In DNA, the CDR3 is TGCGCCAGCAGTGAGAGGGCCTTGGGGAATGAGCAGTTCTTC. Translation gives CASSERALGNEQFF.